The clone carrying this TCR beta chain was seen only once. The target antigen is unknown. Sequencing used immunoSEQ multiplex PCR; TCRdb keeps in-frame clones, though not all of them. The sample carries tens of thousands of clones, approximately 85% recorded once. The sample originates from a study of OX40 agonist ivuxolimab in advanced cancers. Turning to the study itself: Six ivuxolimab dose levels, 0.01 to 10 mg/kg, were given intravenously every 2 weeks. Enrollees could have had prior anti-PD-1, anti-PD-L1 or anti-CTLA-4 therapy, which 30% to 50% had received.

General study findings and limits: Researchers report that CD8+ T cells had, on average, more expanded clones than CD4+.

CDR3 length equals 15 residues. The V segment lost 5 bases and the J segment 5 bases; nucleotides outside the gene matches: 7. Germline-derived CDR1 and CDR2 are KGHSH and LQKENI. The receptor's source is an adult with an advanced solid tumor such as melanoma, head and neck, liver or kidney cancer. The sequencing here drew on CD4+ or CD8+ T cells sorted from blood, taken in a trial of the OX40 agonist ivuxolimab. J is TRBJ2-3 and V is TRBV18, with 10 positions matching TRBD2. Here the CDR3 DNA reads TGTGCCAGCTCATTCAGCGGGGGGGCCTTAGATACGCAGTATTTT. This sequence encodes CASSFSGGALDTQYF. Full variable domain (outside the CDR3, taken from reference TRBV18 and TRBJ2-3): NAGVMQNPRHLVRRRGQEARLRCSPMKGHSHVYWYRQLPEEGLKFMVYLQKENIIDESGMPKERFSAEFPKEGPSILRIQQVVRGDSAAYFCASSFSGGALDTQYFGPGTRLTVL.